What follows is one TCR beta chain and its context. Per the study methods: Counts of nucleated cells, estimated from reference gene primer amplification, were obtained. The data were produced by immunoSEQ multiplex PCR, yet TCRdb's version contains in-frame clones alone and is incomplete. Clone size and V and J calls were adopted from that table, with D and trimming inferred from the DNA. The data contain about 160,000 clones, under 95% of them seen just once; the ten biggest clones take up approximately 2.2%. V dropped 2 bases and J dropped 2 bases, with 10 bases sitting between them. Germline loops: CDR1 MNHNS, CDR2 SASEGT. This CDR3 comprises 15 residues. The record originates from a study of blood T cell repertoires in COVID-19. Overall study: COVID-19 samples from acute and convalescent phases originated in the United States, Italy and Spain. From T cells, B-cell-depleted T cells, or PBMCs came the material, which was cDNA or gDNA.

The rearrangement uses TRBV6-1 and TRBJ1-5; D remains ambiguous. This receptor was identified in a man between 18 and 35 years old with acute or convalescent COVID-19. Sequencing used peripheral blood. CDR3 region: CASSEPTGGNQPQHF. Written as DNA, the CDR3 is TGTGCCAGCAGTGAACCGACGGGAGGCAATCAGCCCCAGCATTTT.